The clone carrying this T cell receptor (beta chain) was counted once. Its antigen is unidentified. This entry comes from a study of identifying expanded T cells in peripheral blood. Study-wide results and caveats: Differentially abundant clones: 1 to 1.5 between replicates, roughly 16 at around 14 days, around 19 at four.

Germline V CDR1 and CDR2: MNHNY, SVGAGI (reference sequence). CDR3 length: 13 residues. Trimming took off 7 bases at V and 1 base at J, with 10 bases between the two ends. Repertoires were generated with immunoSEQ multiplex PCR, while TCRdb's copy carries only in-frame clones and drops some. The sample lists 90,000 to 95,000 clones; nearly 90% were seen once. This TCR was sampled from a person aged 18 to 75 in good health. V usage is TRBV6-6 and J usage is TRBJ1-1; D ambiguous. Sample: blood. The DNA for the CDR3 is TGTGCCAGCATAAGGCCAGGGAACACTGAAGCTTTCTTT. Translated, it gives CASIRPGNTEAFF.